This TCR beta chain originates from a study of cytomegalovirus exposure and HLA in healthy donors. Background on the study: Drawn from HLA-typed donors, roughly 87 million unique TCRs were held in an early data release.

A word on this clone: Its specificity is not known. Relative to the germline gene, one junction end is altered; a read error may explain this.

This CDR3 has 14 residues. CDR1 is SEHNR, CDR2 FQNEAQ, per germline (reference sequence). Primers: 60 Vbeta forward and 13 Jbeta reverse. The method was immunoSEQ multiplex PCR; TCRdb's version includes in-frame clones alone and lacks a portion of them. The repertoire holds a few hundred thousand clones, with approximately 83% as singletons. Whole-study results and caveats: Altogether, around 160 TCR beta chains were recorded as cytomegalovirus-associated.

Every donor was a healthy person donating bone marrow. What was sequenced was PBMCs. This TCR was recovered from a woman in her forties or fifties in good health and CMV-seropositive. V gene TRBV7-9 combines with J gene TRBJ2-7, with D maybe TRBD1 (7 bases). In DNA, the CDR3 is TGTTCCAGCAGCTCGCGGGACAGCCCCTACGAGCAGTACTTC. Translating gives CSSSSRDSPYEQYF.